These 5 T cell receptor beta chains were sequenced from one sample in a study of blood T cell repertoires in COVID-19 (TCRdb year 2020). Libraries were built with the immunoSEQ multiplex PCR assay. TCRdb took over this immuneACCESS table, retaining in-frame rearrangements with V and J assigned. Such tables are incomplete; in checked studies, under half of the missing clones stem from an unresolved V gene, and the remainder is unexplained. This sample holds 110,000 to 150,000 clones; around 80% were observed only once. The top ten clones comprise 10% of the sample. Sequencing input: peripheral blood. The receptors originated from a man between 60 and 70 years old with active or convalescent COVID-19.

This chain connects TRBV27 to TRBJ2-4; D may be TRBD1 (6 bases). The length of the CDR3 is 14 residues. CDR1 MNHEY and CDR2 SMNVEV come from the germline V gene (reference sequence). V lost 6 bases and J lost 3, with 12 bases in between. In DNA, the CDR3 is TGTGCCAGCAGACCCACAGGGAACAAAAACATTCAGTACTTC. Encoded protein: CASRPTGNKNIQYF.

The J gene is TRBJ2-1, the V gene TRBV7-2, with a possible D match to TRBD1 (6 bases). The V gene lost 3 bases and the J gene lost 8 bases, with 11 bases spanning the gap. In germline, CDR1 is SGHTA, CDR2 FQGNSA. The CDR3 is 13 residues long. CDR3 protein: CASSFGGGYEQFF. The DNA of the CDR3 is TGTGCCAGCAGCTTTGGGGGCGGGTATGAGCAGTTCTTC.

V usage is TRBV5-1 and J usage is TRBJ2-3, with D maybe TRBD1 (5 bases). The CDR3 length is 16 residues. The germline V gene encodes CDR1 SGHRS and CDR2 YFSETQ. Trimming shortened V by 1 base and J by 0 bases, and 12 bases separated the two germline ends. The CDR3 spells CASSLNPAGSTDTQYF. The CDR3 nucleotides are TGCGCCAGCAGCTTGAATCCCGCAGGGAGCACAGATACGCAGTATTTT. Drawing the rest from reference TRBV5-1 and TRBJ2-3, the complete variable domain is KAGVTQTPRYLIKTRGQQVTLSCSPISGHRSVSWYQQTPGQGLQFLFEYFSETQRNKGNFPGRFSGRQFSNSRSEMNVSTLELGDSALYLCASSLNPAGSTDTQYFGPGTRLTVL.

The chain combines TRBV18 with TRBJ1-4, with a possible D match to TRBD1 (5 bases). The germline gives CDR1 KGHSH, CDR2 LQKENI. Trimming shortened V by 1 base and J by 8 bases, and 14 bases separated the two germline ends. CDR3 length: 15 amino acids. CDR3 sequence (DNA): TGTGCCAGCTCACCACGCGTCGGGGCGGGGGAAAAACTGTTTTTT. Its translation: CASSPRVGAGEKLFF. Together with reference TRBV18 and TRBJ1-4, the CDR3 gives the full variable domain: NAGVMQNPRHLVRRRGQEARLRCSPMKGHSHVYWYRQLPEEGLKFMVYLQKENIIDESGMPKERFSAEFPKEGPSILRIQQVVRGDSAAYFCASSPRVGAGEKLFFGSGTQLSVL.

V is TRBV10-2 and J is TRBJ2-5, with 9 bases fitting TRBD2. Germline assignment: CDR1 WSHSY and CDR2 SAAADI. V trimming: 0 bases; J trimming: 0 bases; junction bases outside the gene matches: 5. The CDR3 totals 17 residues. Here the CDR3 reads CASSESMAGGYQETQYF. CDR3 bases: TGCGCCAGCAGTGAGTCGATGGCGGGGGGGTACCAAGAGACCCAGTACTTC.